One and the same sample provided the 5 T cell receptor beta chains below, sequenced in a study of early T cells in non-severe SARS-CoV-2 infection. From the 5' RACE reads, TCRdb called clonotypes with MiXCR, one entry per CDR3 protein. The data contain about 110,000 distinct CDR3 sequences, about an eighth of them singletons. Specimen: whole blood. These receptors originate from an adult who was a healthcare worker with PCR-confirmed SARS-CoV-2 infection or an uninfected control (not recorded which).

This rearrangement joins TRBV27 to TRBJ2-3, with D uncertain. The CDR3 is 14 amino acids. Germline V lookup: CDR1 MNHEY, CDR2 SMNVEV (reference sequence). Trimming stripped 0 bases from V and 2 bases from J, with 6 bases between. The CDR3 nucleotides are TGTGCCAGCAGTTTATCGAGGTACACAGATACGCAGTATTTT. Encoded protein: CASSLSRYTDTQYF.

This rearrangement joins TRBV3-1 to TRBJ1-5; 7 bases are shared with TRBD1. The CDR3 covers 16 residues. Germline V gene data show CDR1 as LGHDT and CDR2 as YNNKEL (reference sequence). With 1 base clipped from V and 11 bases from J, the junction kept 14 bases outside the gene matches. The CDR3 region is CASSQVPTGPLSAQHF. The CDR3 DNA follows: TGTGCCAGCAGCCAAGTCCCGACAGGGCCTCTATCAGCCCAGCATTTT.

This clonotype was counted ten times or more. This rearrangement joins TRBV14 to TRBJ1-1; no definite D call. The CDR3 has 14 amino acids. Germline CDR1 SGHDN, CDR2 FVKESK. V lost 4 bases, J lost 0 bases, and 9 bases lay in between. The CDR3 DNA is TGTGCCAGCAGCCTGGTAGACATGAACACTGAAGCTTTCTTT. Translation gives CASSLVDMNTEAFF.

Ten or more counts support this clonotype. The rearrangement links TRBV2 to TRBJ1-1; 12 bases fit TRBD1. CDR3 length: 13 residues. Trimming cost V 6 bases and J 8 bases; bases outside gene matches: 4. CDR1 SNHLY and CDR2 FYNNEI come from the germline V gene. The CDR3 DNA follows: TGTGCCAGCAGGGGACAGGGGGCCGCAGAAGCTTTCTTT. Amino acid sequence: CASRGQGAAEAFF. The complete variable domain, with remaining parts taken from reference TRBV2 and TRBJ1-1, reads EPEVTQTPSHQVTQMGQEVILRCVPISNHLYFYWYRQILGQKVEFLVSFYNNEISEKSEIFDDQFSVERPDGSNFTLKIRSTKLEDSAMYFCASRGQGAAEAFFGQGTRLTVV.

There are a few counts of this clonotype. This chain connects TRBV6-1 to TRBJ1-5; D is unresolved. V dropped 5 bases and J dropped 6 bases, with 11 bases sitting between them. Germline V gene lookup returns CDR1 MNHNS and CDR2 SASEGT. CDR3 length equals 13 residues. In DNA, the CDR3 is TGTGCCAGCAGTTGGGGATGGAGTCAGCCCCAGCATTTT. Translated: CASSWGWSQPQHF.